Here is one T cell receptor beta chain with its context. The data were taken from a study of T cells in tuberculosis. Profiling relied on immunoSEQ multiplex PCR, and the TCRdb table lists in-frame clones only, not all of them. There are 25,000 to 35,000 clones in the sample; 86% occur only once, and roughly 5% lies in the top ten. Regarding time point: new active TB diagnosis, blood taken before or within 7 days of starting treatment. Included patients were adults of at least 18, HIV-seronegative, South African. V lost 4 bases to trimming and J lost 5 bases; unmatched junction nucleotides: 8. Germline V gene lookup returns CDR1 ENHRY and CDR2 SYGVKD. The CDR3 totals 15 residues.

The sequencing here drew on PBMCs, taken at tuberculosis diagnosis. The TCR sequence derives from an adult with tuberculosis. This chain connects TRBV10-3 to TRBJ2-7, with 10 nucleotides matching TRBD2. CDR3 DNA sequence: TGTGCCATCAGTGGAAAAACTAGCGGGACGGACGAGCAGTACTTC. It is translated as CAISGKTSGTDEQYF.